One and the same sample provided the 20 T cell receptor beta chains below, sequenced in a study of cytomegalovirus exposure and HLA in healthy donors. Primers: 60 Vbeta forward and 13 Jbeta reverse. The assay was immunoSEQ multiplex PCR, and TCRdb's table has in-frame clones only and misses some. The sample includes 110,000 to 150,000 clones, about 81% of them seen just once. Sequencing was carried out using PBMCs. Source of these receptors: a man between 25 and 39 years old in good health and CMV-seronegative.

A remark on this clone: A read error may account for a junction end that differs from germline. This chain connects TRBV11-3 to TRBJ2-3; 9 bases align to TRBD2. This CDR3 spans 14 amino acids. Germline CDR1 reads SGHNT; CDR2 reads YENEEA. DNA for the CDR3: TGTGCCAGCAGCCCGGGGACTAGCACATATACGCAGTATTTT. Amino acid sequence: CASSPGTSTYTQYF.

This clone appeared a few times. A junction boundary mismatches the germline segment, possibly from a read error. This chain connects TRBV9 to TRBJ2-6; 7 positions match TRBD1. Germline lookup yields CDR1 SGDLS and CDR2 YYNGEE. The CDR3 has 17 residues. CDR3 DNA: TGTGCCAGCAGCGCCCGGGGACAGCTGTTCGGAGCCAACGGCCTGACTTTC. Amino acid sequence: CASSARGQLFGANGLTF.

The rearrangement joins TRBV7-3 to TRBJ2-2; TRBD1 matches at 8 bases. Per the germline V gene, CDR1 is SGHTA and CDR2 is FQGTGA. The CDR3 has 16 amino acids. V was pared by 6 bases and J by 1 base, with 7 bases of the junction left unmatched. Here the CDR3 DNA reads TGTGCCAGCAGTCCCCTAGGGACAGGGAACACCGGGGAGCTGTTTTTT. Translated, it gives CASSPLGTGNTGELFF.

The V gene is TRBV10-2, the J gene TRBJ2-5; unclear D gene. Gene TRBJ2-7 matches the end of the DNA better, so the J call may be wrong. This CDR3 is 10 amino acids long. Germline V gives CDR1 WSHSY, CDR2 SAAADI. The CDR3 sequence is CASSDHEQYF. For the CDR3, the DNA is TGCGCCAGCAGTGACCACGAGCAGTACTTC.

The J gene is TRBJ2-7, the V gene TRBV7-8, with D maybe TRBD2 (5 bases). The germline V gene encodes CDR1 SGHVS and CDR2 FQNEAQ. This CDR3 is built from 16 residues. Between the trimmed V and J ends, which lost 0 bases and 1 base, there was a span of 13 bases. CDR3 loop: CASSLALGLSSYEQYF. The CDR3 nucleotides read TGTGCCAGCAGCTTAGCTCTAGGACTCTCATCCTACGAGCAGTACTTC.

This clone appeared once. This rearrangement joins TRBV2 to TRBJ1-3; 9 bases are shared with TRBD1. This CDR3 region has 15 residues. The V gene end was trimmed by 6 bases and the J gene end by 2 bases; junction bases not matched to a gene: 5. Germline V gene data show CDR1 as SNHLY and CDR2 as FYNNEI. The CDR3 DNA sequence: TGTGCCAGCAGGGACAGGGGAAGGACTGGAAACACCATATATTTT. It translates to CASRDRGRTGNTIYF.

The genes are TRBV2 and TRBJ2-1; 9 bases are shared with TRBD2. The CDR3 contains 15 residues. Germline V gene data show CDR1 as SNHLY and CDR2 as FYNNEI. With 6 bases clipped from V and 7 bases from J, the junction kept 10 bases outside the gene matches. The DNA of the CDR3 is TGTGCCAGCAGGCCCGCGGGGGGGCCCCGGAATGAGCAGTTCTTC. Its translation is CASRPAGGPRNEQFF.

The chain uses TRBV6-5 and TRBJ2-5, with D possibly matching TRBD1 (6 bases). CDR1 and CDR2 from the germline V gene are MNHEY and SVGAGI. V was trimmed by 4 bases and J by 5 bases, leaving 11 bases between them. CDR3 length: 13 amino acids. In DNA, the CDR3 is TGTGCCAGCAGTTCCCAGGGGTGGGAGACCCAGTACTTC. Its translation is CASSSQGWETQYF.

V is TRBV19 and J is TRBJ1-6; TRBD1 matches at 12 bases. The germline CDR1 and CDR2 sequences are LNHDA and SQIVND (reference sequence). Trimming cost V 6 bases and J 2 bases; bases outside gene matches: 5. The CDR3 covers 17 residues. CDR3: CASRTGQGAAYNSPLHF. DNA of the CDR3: TGTGCCAGTAGGACGGGACAGGGGGCAGCCTATAATTCACCCCTCCACTTT.

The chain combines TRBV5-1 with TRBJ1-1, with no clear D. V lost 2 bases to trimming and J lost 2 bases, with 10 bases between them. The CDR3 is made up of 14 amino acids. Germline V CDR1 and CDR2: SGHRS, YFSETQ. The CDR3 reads CASSFSAGNTEAFF. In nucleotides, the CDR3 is TGCGCCAGCAGCTTTTCGGCAGGTAACACTGAAGCTTTCTTT.

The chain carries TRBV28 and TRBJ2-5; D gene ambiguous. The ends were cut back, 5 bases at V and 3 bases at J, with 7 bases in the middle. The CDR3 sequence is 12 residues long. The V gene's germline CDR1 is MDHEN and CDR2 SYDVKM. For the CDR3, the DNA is TGTGCCAGCAGTCCCAACAAAGAGACCCAGTACTTC. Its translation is CASSPNKETQYF.

This CDR3 reads CASSSSPSHEQYF. DNA of the CDR3: TGTGCCAGCAGTTCCTCGCCGAGTCACGAGCAGTACTTC. J is TRBJ2-7 and V is TRBV28; D call uncertain. Between the trimmed V and J ends, which lost 4 bases and 5 bases, there was a span of 12 bases. Germline V CDR1 and CDR2: MDHEN, SYDVKM. The CDR3 runs 13 residues.

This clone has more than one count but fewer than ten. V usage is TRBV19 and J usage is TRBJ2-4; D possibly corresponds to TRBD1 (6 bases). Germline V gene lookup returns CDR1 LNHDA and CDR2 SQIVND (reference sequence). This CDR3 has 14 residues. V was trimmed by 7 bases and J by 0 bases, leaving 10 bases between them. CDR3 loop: CASKGQLAKNIQYF. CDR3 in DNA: TGTGCCAGTAAAGGACAGCTAGCCAAAAACATTCAGTACTTC.

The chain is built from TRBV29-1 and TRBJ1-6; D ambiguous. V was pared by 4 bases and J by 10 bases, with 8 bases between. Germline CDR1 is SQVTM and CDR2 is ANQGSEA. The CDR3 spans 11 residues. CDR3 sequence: CSVVLRSPLHF. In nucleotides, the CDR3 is TGCAGCGTTGTGCTCAGGTCACCCCTCCACTTT. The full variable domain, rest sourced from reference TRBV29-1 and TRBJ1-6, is SAVISQKPSRDICQRGTSLTIQCQVDSQVTMMFWYRQQPGQSLTLIATANQGSEATYESGFVIDKFPISRPNLTFSTLTVSNMSPEDSSIYLCSVVLRSPLHFGNGTRLTVT.

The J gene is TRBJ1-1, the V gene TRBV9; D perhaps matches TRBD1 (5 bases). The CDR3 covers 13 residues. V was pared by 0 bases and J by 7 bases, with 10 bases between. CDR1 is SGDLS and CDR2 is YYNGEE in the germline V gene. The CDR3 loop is CASSVGGAGEAFF. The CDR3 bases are TGTGCCAGCAGCGTAGGCGGGGCCGGTGAAGCTTTCTTT.

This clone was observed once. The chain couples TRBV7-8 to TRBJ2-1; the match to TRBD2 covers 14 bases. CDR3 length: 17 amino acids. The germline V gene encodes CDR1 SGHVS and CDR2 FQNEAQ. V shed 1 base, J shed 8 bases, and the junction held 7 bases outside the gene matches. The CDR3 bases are TGTGCCAGCAGCTTAGGGTTTACGGGACTAGCGGGGGATGAGCAGTTCTTC. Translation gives CASSLGFTGLAGDEQFF.

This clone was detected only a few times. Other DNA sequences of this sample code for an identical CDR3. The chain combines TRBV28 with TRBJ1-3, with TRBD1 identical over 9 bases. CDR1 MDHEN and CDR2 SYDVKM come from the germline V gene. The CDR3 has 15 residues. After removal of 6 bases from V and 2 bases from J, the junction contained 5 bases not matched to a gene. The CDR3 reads CASSPDRGTGNTIYF. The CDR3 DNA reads TGTGCCAGCAGCCCTGACAGGGGGACTGGAAACACCATATATTTT.

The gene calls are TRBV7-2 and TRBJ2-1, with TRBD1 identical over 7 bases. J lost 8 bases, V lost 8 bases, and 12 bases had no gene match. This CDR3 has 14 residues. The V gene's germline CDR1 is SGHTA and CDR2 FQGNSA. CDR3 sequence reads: CASGQIEGADEQFF. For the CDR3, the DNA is TGTGCCAGCGGACAGATAGAGGGGGCGGATGAGCAGTTCTTC.

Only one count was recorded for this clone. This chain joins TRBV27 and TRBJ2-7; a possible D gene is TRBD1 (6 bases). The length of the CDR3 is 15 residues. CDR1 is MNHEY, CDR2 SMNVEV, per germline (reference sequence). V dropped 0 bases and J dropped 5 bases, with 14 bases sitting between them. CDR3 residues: CASSLSKRGSNEQYF. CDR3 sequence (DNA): TGTGCCAGCAGTTTATCGAAAAGGGGGAGCAACGAGCAGTACTTC.

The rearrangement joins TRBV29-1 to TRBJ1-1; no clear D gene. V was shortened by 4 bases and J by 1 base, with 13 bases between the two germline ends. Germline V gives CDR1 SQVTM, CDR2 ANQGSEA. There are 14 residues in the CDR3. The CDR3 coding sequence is TGCAGCGTTGCGACGAGACTTTCGAACACTGAAGCTTTCTTT. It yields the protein CSVATRLSNTEAFF.